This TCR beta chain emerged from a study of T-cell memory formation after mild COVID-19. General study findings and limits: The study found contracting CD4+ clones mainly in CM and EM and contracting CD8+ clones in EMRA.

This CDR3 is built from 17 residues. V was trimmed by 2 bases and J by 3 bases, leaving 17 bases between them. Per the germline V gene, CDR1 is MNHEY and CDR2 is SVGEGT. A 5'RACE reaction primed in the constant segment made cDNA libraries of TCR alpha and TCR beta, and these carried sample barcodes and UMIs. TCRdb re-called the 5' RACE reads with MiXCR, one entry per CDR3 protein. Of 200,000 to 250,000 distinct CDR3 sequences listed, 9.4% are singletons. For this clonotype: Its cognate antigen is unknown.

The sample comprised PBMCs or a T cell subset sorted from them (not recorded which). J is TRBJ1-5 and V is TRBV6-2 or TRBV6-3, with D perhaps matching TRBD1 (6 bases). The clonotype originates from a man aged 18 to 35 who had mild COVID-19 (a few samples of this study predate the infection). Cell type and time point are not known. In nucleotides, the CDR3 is TGTGCCAGCAGTTACCCGATTGGGGGCCCCGACAATCAGCCCCAGCATTTT. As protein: CASSYPIGGPDNQPQHF.